The 4 T cell receptor beta chains in this list originate from one sample, sequenced in a study of T cell clonotyping in hematopoietic cell transplantation. Some clones are missing from TCRdb's copy, which holds only in-frame ones; the method was immunoSEQ multiplex PCR. The data show approximately 12,000 clones, with about half seen just once and 11% held by the top ten. Source material: peripheral blood mononuclear cells. The receptor source for this set is a man aged 45-65 years in good health. Some clones in this sample may be carry-over from other donors' samples.

The chain links TRBV30 to TRBJ1-2; D is ambiguous. Germline V gene lookup returns CDR1 GTSNPN and CDR2 SVGIG (reference sequence). Trimming pared 6 bases from V and 6 bases from J, leaving 11 bases between. The CDR3 runs 11 residues. CDR3 nucleotide sequence: TGTGCCTGCAAGATCTGGGATGGCTACACCTTC. Residues: CACKIWDGYTF.

The gene calls are TRBV7-8 and TRBJ2-1; 13 positions agree with TRBD2. Germline CDR1 and CDR2: SGHVS and FQNEAQ. With 6 bases clipped from V and 2 bases from J, the junction kept 4 bases outside the gene matches. CDR3 length: 16 residues. CDR3 amino acids: CASRHGTSGTYNEQFF. In DNA form, the CDR3 reads TGTGCCAGCAGACACGGGACTAGCGGGACCTACAATGAGCAGTTCTTC.

CDR3: CSVDGAGEGTQYF. CDR3 bases: TGCAGCGTTGACGGAGCGGGGGAGGGGACCCAGTACTTC. V and J are TRBV29-1 and TRBJ2-5, with 8 bases fitting TRBD2. The germline V gene encodes CDR1 SQVTM and CDR2 ANQGSEA. This CDR3 contains 13 residues. Germline trimming cut 3 bases from V and 7 bases from J; bases unmatched to any gene: 7.

This clone showed up just once. CDR3 protein: CAWSRRDTEAFF. As DNA, the CDR3 is TGTGCCTGGAGTAGGAGGGACACTGAAGCTTTCTTT. V is TRBV30 and J is TRBJ1-1, with D uncertain. This CDR3 has 12 amino acids. CDR1 and CDR2 from the germline V gene are GTSNPN and SVGIG (reference sequence). V lost 2 bases and J lost 3, with 7 bases in between.